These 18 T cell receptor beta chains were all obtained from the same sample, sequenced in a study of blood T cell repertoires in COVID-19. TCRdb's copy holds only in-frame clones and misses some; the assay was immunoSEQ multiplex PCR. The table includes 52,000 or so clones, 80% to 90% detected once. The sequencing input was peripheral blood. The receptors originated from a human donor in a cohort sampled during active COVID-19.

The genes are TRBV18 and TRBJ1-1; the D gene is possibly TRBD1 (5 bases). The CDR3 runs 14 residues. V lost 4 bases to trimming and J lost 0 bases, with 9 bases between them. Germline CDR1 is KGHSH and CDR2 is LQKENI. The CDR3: CASSLQDMNTEAFF. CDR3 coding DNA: TGTGCCAGCTCACTGCAGGACATGAACACTGAAGCTTTCTTT.

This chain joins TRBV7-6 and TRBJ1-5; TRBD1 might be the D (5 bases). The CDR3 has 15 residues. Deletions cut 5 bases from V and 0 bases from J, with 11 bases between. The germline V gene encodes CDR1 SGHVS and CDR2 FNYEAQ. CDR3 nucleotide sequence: TGTGCCAGCAGCCCCGGGGGATCTAGCAATCAGCCCCAGCATTTT. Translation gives CASSPGGSSNQPQHF.

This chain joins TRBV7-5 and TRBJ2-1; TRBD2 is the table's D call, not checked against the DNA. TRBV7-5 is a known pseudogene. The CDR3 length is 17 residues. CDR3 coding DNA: TGTGTCAGAATCATAGGACTAGCGGGCAACTCCTACAATGAGCAGTTCTTC. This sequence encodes CVRIIGLAGNSYNEQFF.

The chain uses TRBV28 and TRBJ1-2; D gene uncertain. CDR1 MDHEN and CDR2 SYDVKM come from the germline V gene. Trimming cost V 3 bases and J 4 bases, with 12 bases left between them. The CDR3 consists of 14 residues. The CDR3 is CASSFGLGGYGYTF. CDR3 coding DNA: TGTGCCAGCAGTTTCGGCCTCGGCGGCTATGGCTACACCTTC.

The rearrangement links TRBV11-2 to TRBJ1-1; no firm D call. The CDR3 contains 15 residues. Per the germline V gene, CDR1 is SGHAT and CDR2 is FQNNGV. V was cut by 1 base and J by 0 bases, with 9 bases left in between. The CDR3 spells CASSLGPVMNTEAFF. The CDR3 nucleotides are TGTGCCAGCAGCTTAGGGCCAGTCATGAACACTGAAGCTTTCTTT.

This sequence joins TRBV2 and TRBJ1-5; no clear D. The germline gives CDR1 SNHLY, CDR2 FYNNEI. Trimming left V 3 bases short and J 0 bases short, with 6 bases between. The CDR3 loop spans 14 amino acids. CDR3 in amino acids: CASSDRSSNQPQHF. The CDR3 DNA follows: TGTGCCAGCAGTGACCGGAGTAGCAATCAGCCCCAGCATTTT.

The CDR3 sequence: CASTGDRWHTYEQYF. Written as DNA, the CDR3 is TGTGCCAGCACAGGGGATCGGTGGCACACCTACGAGCAGTACTTC. This chain links TRBV2 with TRBJ2-7; tentatively, D is TRBD1 (6 bases). This CDR3 has 15 residues. V lost 7 bases and J 2 bases, leaving 18 bases between the germline ends. Germline CDR1 reads SNHLY; CDR2 reads FYNNEI. Combining the CDR3 with reference TRBV2 and TRBJ2-7 gives the whole variable domain EPEVTQTPSHQVTQMGQEVILRCVPISNHLYFYWYRQILGQKVEFLVSFYNNEISEKSEIFDDQFSVERPDGSNFTLKIRSTKLEDSAMYFCASTGDRWHTYEQYFGPGTRLTVT.

The chain's CDR3 is CASSWGDRDSNQPQHF. The DNA for the CDR3 is TGCGCCAGCAGCTGGGGAGACAGGGATAGCAATCAGCCCCAGCATTTT. This sequence joins TRBV5-1 and TRBJ1-5; 7 positions agree with TRBD1. With 3 bases clipped from V and 0 bases from J, the junction kept 6 bases outside the gene matches. The CDR3 contains 16 residues. CDR1 is SGHRS, CDR2 YFSETQ, per germline.

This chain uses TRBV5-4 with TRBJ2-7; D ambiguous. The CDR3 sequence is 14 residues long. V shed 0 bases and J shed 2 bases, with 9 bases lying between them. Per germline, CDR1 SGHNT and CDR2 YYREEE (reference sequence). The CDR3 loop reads CASSLGGTTYEQYF. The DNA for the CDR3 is TGTGCCAGCAGCTTGGGAGGTACCACCTACGAGCAGTACTTC.

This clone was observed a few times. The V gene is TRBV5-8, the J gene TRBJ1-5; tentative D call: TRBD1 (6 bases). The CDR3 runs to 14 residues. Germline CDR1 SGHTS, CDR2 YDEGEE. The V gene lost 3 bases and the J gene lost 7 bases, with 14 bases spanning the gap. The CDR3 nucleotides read TGTGCCAGCAGCTCAGGGGTTTTGGGGCAGCCCCAGCATTTT. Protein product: CASSSGVLGQPQHF.

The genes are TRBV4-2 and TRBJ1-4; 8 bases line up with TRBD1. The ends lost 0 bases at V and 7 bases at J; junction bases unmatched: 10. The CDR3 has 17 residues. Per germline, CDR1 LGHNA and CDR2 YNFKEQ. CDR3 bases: TGTGCCAGCAGCCAAGACTCCCCCCCAGGGGGCCGTGAAAAACTGTTTTTT. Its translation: CASSQDSPPGGREKLFF.

CDR3 sequence: CASSLNPGQVSDGYTF. The DNA for the CDR3 is TGTGCCAGCAGCCTCAACCCGGGACAGGTGTCGGATGGCTACACCTTC. The chain combines TRBV11-2 with TRBJ1-2; TRBD1 matches 8 bases. The junction had 14 bases not matched to a gene; V was cut back by 5 bases and J by 6 bases. The CDR3 is 16 residues long. Germline CDR1 reads SGHAT; CDR2 reads FQNNGV.

This CDR3 reads CASSDIRGSYGYTF. DNA of the CDR3: TGTGCCAGCAGTGATATAAGAGGGTCCTATGGCTACACCTTC. V and J are TRBV2 and TRBJ1-2, with no clear D. The CDR3 is 14 amino acids. Germline V gene lookup returns CDR1 SNHLY and CDR2 FYNNEI. V was clipped by 3 bases and J by 4 bases, with 12 bases between them. The variable domain in full, with the rest retrieved from reference TRBV2 and TRBJ1-2, is EPEVTQTPSHQVTQMGQEVILRCVPISNHLYFYWYRQILGQKVEFLVSFYNNEISEKSEIFDDQFSVERPDGSNFTLKIRSTKLEDSAMYFCASSDIRGSYGYTFGSGTRLTVV.

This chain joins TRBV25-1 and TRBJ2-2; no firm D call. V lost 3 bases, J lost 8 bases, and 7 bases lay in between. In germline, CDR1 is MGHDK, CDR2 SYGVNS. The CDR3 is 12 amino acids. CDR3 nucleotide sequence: TGTGCCAGCAGTGATAGCTTGGGGGAGCTGTTTTTT. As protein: CASSDSLGELFF.

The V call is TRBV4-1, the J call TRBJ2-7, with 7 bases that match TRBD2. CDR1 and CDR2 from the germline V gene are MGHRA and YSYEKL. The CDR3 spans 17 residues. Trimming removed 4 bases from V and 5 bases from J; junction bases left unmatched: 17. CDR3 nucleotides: TGCGCCAGCAGCCCCCGGAACGGACTAGGCCCTGGCGACGAGCAGTACTTC. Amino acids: CASSPRNGLGPGDEQYF.

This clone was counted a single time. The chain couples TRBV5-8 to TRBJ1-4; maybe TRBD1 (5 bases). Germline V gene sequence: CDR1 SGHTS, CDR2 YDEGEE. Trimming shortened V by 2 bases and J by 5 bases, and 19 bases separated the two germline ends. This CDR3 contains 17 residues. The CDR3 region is CASSFAGSTNHNEKLFF. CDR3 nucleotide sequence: TGTGCCAGCAGCTTTGCAGGGTCCACTAACCACAATGAAAAACTGTTTTTT.

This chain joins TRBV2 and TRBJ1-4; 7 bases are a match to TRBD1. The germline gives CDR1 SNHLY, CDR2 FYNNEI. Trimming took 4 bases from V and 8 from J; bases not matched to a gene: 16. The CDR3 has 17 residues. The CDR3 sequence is CASSARGLTGIKEKLFF. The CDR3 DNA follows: TGTGCCAGCAGTGCAAGGGGCCTGACAGGGATAAAGGAAAAACTGTTTTTT.

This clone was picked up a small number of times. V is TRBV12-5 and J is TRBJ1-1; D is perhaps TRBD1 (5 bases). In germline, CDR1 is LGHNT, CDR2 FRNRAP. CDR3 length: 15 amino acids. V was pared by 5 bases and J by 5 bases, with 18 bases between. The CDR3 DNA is TGTGCTAGTGGTGCAAATTCGGGGGGGGTGACTGAAGCTTTCTTT. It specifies CASGANSGGVTEAFF.